The clone carrying this T cell receptor beta chain was observed many times. Its antigen is not known. Amplified TCR beta CDR3 regions were obtained using RNA transcripts as template. The first round was an RT-PCR with HTBI primers, and the second round was a multiplex PCR. From the multiplex PCR reads, TCRdb called clonotypes with MiXCR, one entry per CDR3 protein. This sample has 350,000 to 400,000 distinct CDR3 sequences, with 15% found just once. The entry originates in a study of Graves' ophthalmopathy and Graves' hyperthyroidism. Study findings and constraints: Progression of ophthalmopathy was predicted by the model with roughly 70% sensitivity and just under 75% specificity. In blood, most expanded thyroid clonotypes above 0.001 frequency were also detected.

Germline-derived CDR1 and CDR2 are SNHLY and FYNNEI. V was cut by 7 bases and J by 0 bases, with 10 bases left in between. This CDR3 has 14 residues. Stable hyperthyroidism referred to disease that showed no ophthalmopathy within 18 months of follow-up. This sequence was found in a woman under 30 with stable Graves' hyperthyroidism. Source material: peripheral blood. The rearrangement joins TRBV2 to TRBJ1-5; D gene uncertain. CDR3: CASKEIYSNQPQHF. The CDR3 DNA is TGTGCCAGCAAGGAAATCTATAGCAATCAGCCCCAGCATTTT.